The clone carrying this TCR beta chain has only a few counts. As yet, its antigen is unknown. Indicated time point: week 11, during vaccination. Each dose of the vaccine consisted of 300 ug of mutant IDH1 20-mer peptide, with topical imiquimod. Donors' newly diagnosed IDH1-mutant WHO grade 3 or 4 astrocytomas lacked nuclear ATRX. The data derive from a study of a mutant IDH1 vaccine in newly diagnosed glioma. Study background: Of treated patients, around 62% were men and approximately 40% women, averaging roughly 37 years. Before enrollment, patients got radiotherapy alone, temozolomide alone, or mostly the combination. Notes on the study in general: Immune responses arising from the vaccine appeared in about 95% of patients.

Profiling relied on immunoSEQ multiplex PCR, and the TCRdb table lists in-frame clones only, not all of them. This table holds more than 50,000 clones, about four fifths found once. Germline CDR1 and CDR2: SGHAT and FQNNGV. Trimming removed 1 base at V and 0 bases at J, with 7 bases between. This CDR3 is built from 15 residues. The chain couples TRBV11-2 to TRBJ1-5; the D is unclear. The starting material was PBMCs, obtained from a glioma patient whose treatment included an IDH1 peptide vaccine. This clonotype was sampled from a man aged 50-59 years with glioma. The DNA of the CDR3 is TGTGCCAGCAGCTTAGGGGAAGGTAGCAATCAGCCCCAGCATTTT. Its protein is CASSLGEGSNQPQHF. The whole variable domain, remainder taken from reference TRBV11-2 and TRBJ1-5, is EAGVAQSPRYKIIEKRQSVAFWCNPISGHATLYWYQQILGQGPKLLIQFQNNGVVDDSQLPKDRFSAERLKGVDSTLKIQPAKLEDSAVYLCASSLGEGSNQPQHFGDGTRLSIL.